Following are 7 T cell receptor beta chains from one sample sequenced in a study of cytomegalovirus exposure and HLA in healthy donors. PCR involved 60 Vbeta and 13 Jbeta primers. Sequenced by immunoSEQ multiplex PCR; TCRdb stores in-frame clones only, minus some. This repertoire includes about 53,000 clones. The sample consisted of PBMCs. All receptors derive from a woman between 18 and 29 years old in good health and CMV-seronegative.

The chain combines TRBV6-5 with TRBJ1-2; maybe TRBD1 (6 bases). The CDR3 runs 15 residues. CDR1 is MNHEY and CDR2 is SVGAGI in the germline V gene. V was pared by 1 base and J by 4 bases, with 13 bases between. Here the CDR3 DNA reads TGTGCCAGCAGTTACTTGGGGGCGTTTGGCTATGGCTACACCTTC. It specifies CASSYLGAFGYGYTF.

The J gene is TRBJ1-3, the V gene TRBV7-9, with 8 bases fitting TRBD1. The CDR3 consists of 14 residues. Germline trimming cut 4 bases from V and 1 base from J; bases unmatched to any gene: 0. The germline CDR1 and CDR2 sequences are SEHNR and FQNEAQ (reference sequence). This CDR3 reads CASSWTGSGNTIYF. The CDR3 nucleotides are TGTGCCAGCAGCTGGACAGGGTCTGGAAACACCATATATTTT.

The genes are TRBV6-5 and TRBJ1-6, with 12 bases matching TRBD1. CDR1 is MNHEY and CDR2 is SVGAGI in the germline V gene. Trimming at V came to 6 bases and at J to 10 bases, leaving 7 bases not matched to a gene. The CDR3 contains 15 residues. In nucleotides, the CDR3 is TGTGCCAGCAGAGCTCCGGGACAGGGGGCATCACCCCTCCACTTT. Protein product: CASRAPGQGASPLHF.

The J gene is TRBJ1-2, the V gene TRBV20-1; no definite D call. V gave up 6 bases and J gave up 2 bases, with 7 bases separating them. CDR1 and CDR2 (germline): DFQATT, SNEGSKA (reference sequence). This CDR3 region has 11 residues. The chain's CDR3 is CSAPGNYGYTF. In nucleotides, the CDR3 is TGCAGTGCACCGGGAAACTATGGCTACACCTTC.

This chain connects TRBV5-1 to TRBJ1-4, with 9 bases matching TRBD1. The V gene end was trimmed by 7 bases and the J gene end by 6 bases; junction bases not matched to a gene: 7. CDR3 length: 14 amino acids. Germline V gene sequence: CDR1 SGHRS, CDR2 YFSETQ. CDR3 DNA sequence: TGCGCCAGCGGAACCGGGACAGGGTATGAAAAACTGTTTTTT. Translated: CASGTGTGYEKLFF.

The gene calls are TRBV18 and TRBJ1-1; tentatively, D is TRBD1 (6 bases). The V gene lost 4 bases and the J gene lost 1 base, with 7 bases spanning the gap. The germline V gene encodes CDR1 KGHSH and CDR2 LQKENI. CDR3 length: 13 amino acids. The CDR3 sequence: CASSRTANTEAFF. The CDR3 DNA reads as TGTGCCAGCTCACGGACAGCGAACACTGAAGCTTTCTTT.

Turning to this clone: Other DNA sequences in this sample translate to the same CDR3. The chain is built from TRBV5-1 and TRBJ2-1, with TRBD2 identical over 10 bases. The V gene's germline CDR1 is SGHRS and CDR2 YFSETQ. V gave up 5 bases and J gave up 4 bases; unmatched junction bases: 6. This CDR3 has 15 residues. Here the CDR3 reads CASRLGLADYNEQFF. The CDR3 DNA sequence: TGCGCCAGCAGGCTTGGACTAGCGGATTACAATGAGCAGTTCTTC.